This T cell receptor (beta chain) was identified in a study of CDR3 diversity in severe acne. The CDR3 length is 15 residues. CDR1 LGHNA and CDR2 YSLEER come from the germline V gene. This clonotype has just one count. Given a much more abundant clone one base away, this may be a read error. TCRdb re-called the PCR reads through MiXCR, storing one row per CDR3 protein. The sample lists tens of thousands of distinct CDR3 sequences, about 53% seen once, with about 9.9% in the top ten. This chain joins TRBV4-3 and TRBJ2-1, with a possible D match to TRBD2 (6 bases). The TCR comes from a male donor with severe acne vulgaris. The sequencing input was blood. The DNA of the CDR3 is TGCGCCAGCAGCCAAGATCTTAGCGGTTACAATGAGCGGTTCTTC. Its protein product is CASSQDLSGYNERFF.